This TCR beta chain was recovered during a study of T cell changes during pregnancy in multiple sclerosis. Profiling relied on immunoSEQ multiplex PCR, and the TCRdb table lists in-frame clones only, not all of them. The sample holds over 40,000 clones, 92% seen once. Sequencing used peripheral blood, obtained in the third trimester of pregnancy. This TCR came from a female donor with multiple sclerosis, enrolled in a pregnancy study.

CDR3 sequence (DNA): TGTGCCAGCAGTTACTTAGACAGGCCCTACTATGGCTACACCTTC. Translation gives CASSYLDRPYYGYTF. This chain connects TRBV6-5 to TRBJ1-2; tentatively, D is TRBD1 (6 bases). There are 15 residues in the CDR3. V was clipped by 1 base and J by 3 bases, with 12 bases between them. CDR1 is MNHEY, CDR2 SVGAGI, per germline.